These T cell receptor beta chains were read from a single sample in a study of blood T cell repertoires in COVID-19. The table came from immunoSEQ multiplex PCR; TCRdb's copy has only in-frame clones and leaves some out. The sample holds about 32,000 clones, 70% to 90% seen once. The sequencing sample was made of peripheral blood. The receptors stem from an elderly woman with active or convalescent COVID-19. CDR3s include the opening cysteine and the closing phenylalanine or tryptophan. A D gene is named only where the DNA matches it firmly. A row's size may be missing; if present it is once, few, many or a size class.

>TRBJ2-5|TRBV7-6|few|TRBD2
CASSLYLAGSSQETQYF
TGTGCCAGCAGCTTATATCTAGCGGGGTCCTCCCAAGAGACCCAGTACTTC
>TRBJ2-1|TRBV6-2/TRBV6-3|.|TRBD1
CASSQSGTGGENEQFF
TGTGCCAGCAGCCAATCCGGGACAGGGGGAGAAAATGAGCAGTTCTTC
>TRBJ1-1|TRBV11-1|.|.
CASSLFSGTEAFF
TGTGCCAGCAGCTTATTTTCGGGGACTGAAGCTTTCTTT
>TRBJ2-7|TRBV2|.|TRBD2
CASRAGLAGGRIYEQYF
TGTGCCAGCAGGGCGGGACTAGCGGGTGGCCGTATCTACGAGCAGTACTTC
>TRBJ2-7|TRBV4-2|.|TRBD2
CASSQDVGGGYYEQYF
TGTGCCAGCAGCCAAGATGTGGGCGGGGGGTACTACGAGCAGTACTTC
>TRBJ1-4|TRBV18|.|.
CASSRGQTAAEGKLFF
TGTGCCAGCTCACGCGGTCAGACGGCGGCCGAAGGAAAACTGTTTTTT
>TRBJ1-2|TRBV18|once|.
CASSPTENYGYTF
TGTGCCAGCTCACCAACGGAGAACTATGGCTACACCTTC
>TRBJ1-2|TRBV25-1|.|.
CASSDPAYPNYGYTF
TGTGCCAGCAGTGACCCAGCGTATCCTAACTATGGCTACACCTTC
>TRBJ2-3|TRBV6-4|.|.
CASSEDSSADTQYF
TGTGCCAGCAGCGAGGACTCCTCGGCAGATACGCAGTATTTT
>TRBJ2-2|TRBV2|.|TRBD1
CASRGQSNTGELFF
TGTGCCAGCCGGGGACAGTCGAACACCGGGGAGCTGTTTTTT
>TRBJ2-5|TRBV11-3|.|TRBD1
CASSPRPGQGETQYF
TGTGCCAGCAGCCCACGCCCGGGACAGGGAGAGACCCAGTACTTC
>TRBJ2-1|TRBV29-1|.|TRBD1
CSVGDRGGHEQFF
TGCAGCGTTGGTGACAGGGGTGGTCATGAGCAGTTCTTC
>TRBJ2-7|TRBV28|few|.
CASSLSPRLGTYEQYF
TGTGCCAGCAGTTTATCCCCTCGGCTCGGGACATACGAGCAGTACTTC
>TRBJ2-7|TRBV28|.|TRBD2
CASSSLPLGGSTHEQYF
TGTGCCAGCAGCAGTCTTCCCCTCGGCGGGAGCACCCACGAGCAGTACTTC
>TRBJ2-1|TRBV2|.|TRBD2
CASSDARTSGGGNEQFF
TGTGCCAGCAGTGATGCGAGAACTAGCGGGGGGGGGAATGAGCAGTTCTTC